These 21 T cell receptor beta chains originate from one sample sequenced in a study of T-cell memory formation after mild COVID-19. MiXCR was run by TCRdb on the 5' RACE reads, yielding one entry per CDR3 protein. The table has roughly 300,000 distinct CDR3 sequences, around 13% seen once. The sequenced material came from PBMCs or a T cell subset sorted from them (not recorded which). These receptor sequences come from a man aged 18 to 35 who had mild COVID-19 (a few samples of this study predate the infection). Cell type and time point are not known.

Ten or more counts support this clonotype. The chain employs TRBV7-2 and TRBJ2-5; no clear D gene. Germline-derived CDR1 and CDR2 are SGHTA and FQGNSA. CDR3 length: 15 residues. V lost 3 bases and J lost 6, with 17 bases in between. The CDR3 spells CASSLGSYIVQTQYF. Written as DNA, the CDR3 is TGTGCCAGCAGCTTGGGTTCCTATATAGTACAGACCCAGTACTTC.

The CDR3 nucleotides are TGTGCCAGCAGCTTATCGGCAACCGGGGCCAACGTCCTGACTTTC. As protein: CASSLSATGANVLTF. The rearrangement links TRBV7-2 to TRBJ2-6; the D is unclear. Germline V gene lookup returns CDR1 SGHTA and CDR2 FQGNSA. Trimming took off 2 bases at V and 4 bases at J, with 9 bases between the two ends. CDR3 length equals 15 residues.

The chain uses TRBV10-3 and TRBJ2-7; weak D call: TRBD1 (6 bases). Per the germline V gene, CDR1 is ENHRY and CDR2 is SYGVKD. With 7 bases removed from V and 2 bases from J, the gap between germline ends came to 12 bases. The CDR3 extends over 13 amino acids. CDR3 region: CAIIAQGTYEQYF. In DNA form, the CDR3 reads TGTGCCATCATCGCCCAGGGGACCTACGAGCAGTACTTC.

V and J are TRBV29-1 and TRBJ2-3; possibly TRBD2 for D (6 bases). This CDR3 contains 13 residues. V lost 6 bases and J 6 bases, leaving 16 bases between the germline ends. CDR1 and CDR2 (germline): SQVTM, ANQGSEA. DNA for the CDR3: TGCAGCGTCAGTAGCGGTGTGTCCGATACGCAGTATTTT. It specifies CSVSSGVSDTQYF.

The V and J genes are TRBV7-2 and TRBJ2-4; perhaps TRBD2 as D (6 bases). Trimming cost V 4 bases and J 3 bases, with 16 bases left between them. The CDR3 covers 16 residues. Looked up from germline, CDR1 is SGHTA and CDR2 is FQGNSA. CDR3 region: CASSSGLGMGKNIQYF. The CDR3 DNA sequence: TGTGCCAGCAGCTCGGGACTCGGGATGGGCAAAAACATTCAGTACTTC.

This clonotype was seen more than once but under ten times. J is TRBJ2-1 and V is TRBV7-3; 7 bases align to TRBD1. The J segment lost 9 bases and the V segment lost 5 bases, leaving 7 bases of the junction unmatched. Germline V lookup: CDR1 SGHTA, CDR2 FQGTGA. This CDR3 region has 13 residues. The CDR3 DNA is TGTGCCAGCAGCGACACAGGGGATGGTGAGCAGTTCTTC. Protein sequence: CASSDTGDGEQFF.

The CDR3 is CASSQGGSRELFF. As DNA, the CDR3 is TGTGCCAGCAGCCAAGGGGGGTCCCGGGAGCTGTTTTTT. The chain links TRBV14 to TRBJ2-2; the D call may be TRBD1 or TRBD2 (5 bases each). Germline CDR1 SGHDN, CDR2 FVKESK. V was clipped by 1 base and J by 9 bases, with 9 bases between them. This CDR3 contains 13 residues. Together with reference TRBV14 and TRBJ2-2, the CDR3 gives the full variable domain: EAGVTQFPSHSVIEKGQTVTLRCDPISGHDNLYWYRRVMGKEIKFLLHFVKESKQDESGMPNNRFLAERTGGTYSTLKVQPAELEDSGVYFCASSQGGSRELFFGEGSRLTVL.

In this sample, this clonotype turned up a few times. The V gene is TRBV7-9, the J gene TRBJ2-5, with 7 bases lining up with TRBD1. The CDR3 spans 14 residues. Germline CDR1 and CDR2: SEHNR and FQNEAQ (reference sequence). Losses at the gene ends were 5 bases for V and 0 bases for J; bases not matched to a gene: 3. The CDR3 bases are TGTGCCAGCAGCCCGGGACAGAACCAAGAGACCCAGTACTTC. Its translation: CASSPGQNQETQYF.

V usage is TRBV7-2 and J usage is TRBJ2-7, with 8 bases that match TRBD1. The germline CDR1 and CDR2 sequences are SGHTA and FQGNSA. After removal of 3 bases from V and 3 bases from J, the junction contained 4 bases not matched to a gene. There are 14 residues in the CDR3. The CDR3 nucleotides read TGTGCCAGCAGCTTCGACAGGGGTGACTACGAGCAGTACTTC. This sequence encodes CASSFDRGDYEQYF.

There are many counts of this clonotype. The chain is built from TRBV4-3 and TRBJ1-2, with TRBD1 as a possible D gene (6 bases). With 3 bases removed from V and 3 bases from J, the gap between germline ends came to 11 bases. The CDR3 has 14 residues. Germline V gene lookup returns CDR1 LGHNA and CDR2 YSLEER. The chain's CDR3 is CASSHEQGYYGYTF. The DNA of the CDR3 is TGCGCCAGCAGCCACGAACAGGGCTACTATGGCTACACCTTC.

The chain has TRBV4-1 and TRBJ2-2, with D possibly being TRBD2 (5 bases). The CDR3 consists of 16 residues. Trimming left V 6 bases short and J 4 bases short, with 18 bases between. The germline V gene encodes CDR1 MGHRA and CDR2 YSYEKL. The CDR3 DNA reads as TGCGCCAGCAGAGACTGGACTGCCAAAGGCACCGGGGAGCTGTTTTTT. This gives the protein CASRDWTAKGTGELFF.

In this sample, this clonotype turned up a few times. J is TRBJ2-4 and V is TRBV7-2; D may be TRBD1 (6 bases). CDR3 size: 15 residues. Looked up from germline, CDR1 is SGHTA and CDR2 is FQGNSA. Between the trimmed V and J ends, which lost 5 bases and 0 bases, there was a span of 11 bases. The CDR3 DNA reads TGTGCCAGCAGCAACCCAGGGGTAGCCAAAAACATTCAGTACTTC. Translation gives CASSNPGVAKNIQYF.

The genes are TRBV6-2 or TRBV6-3 and TRBJ2-7; D gene unclear. The ends were cut back, 2 bases at V and 2 bases at J, with 13 bases in the middle. The CDR3 loop spans 15 amino acids. The germline gives CDR1 MNHEY, CDR2 SVGEGT. The CDR3 nucleotides read TGTGCCAGCAGTTACGAGGTAGCTGAGACCTACGAGCAGTACTTC. Encoded protein: CASSYEVAETYEQYF.

This clonotype has only a few counts. The chain carries TRBV21-1 and TRBJ2-7; the DNA was not compared with TRBD1, the D call given in the table. TRBV21-1 is given as a pseudogene. There are 12 residues in the CDR3. CDR3 sequence: CARGGTDYEQYF. DNA of the CDR3: TGTGCCCGTGGCGGAACAGACTACGAGCAGTACTTC.

This clonotype was observed a handful of times. V gene TRBV2 combines with J gene TRBJ2-2; D is unresolved. CDR1 is SNHLY, CDR2 FYNNEI, per germline. This CDR3 is built from 14 residues. With 3 bases removed from V and 1 base from J, the gap between germline ends came to 6 bases. CDR3 coding DNA: TGTGCCAGCAGTGAGCTAGGGAACACCGGGGAGCTGTTTTTT. It is translated as CASSELGNTGELFF.

This clonotype was counted ten times or more. The chain combines TRBV12-3 or TRBV12-4 with TRBJ2-5; no clear D gene. V gave up 4 bases and J gave up 1 base, with 10 bases separating them. The length of the CDR3 is 14 residues. The DNA of the CDR3 is TGTGCCAGCAGTTCTCAAGCACTCCAAGAGACCCAGTACTTC. As protein: CASSSQALQETQYF.

This clonotype has just a few counts. The chain combines TRBV7-9 with TRBJ1-1; D remains ambiguous. This CDR3 has 14 amino acids. V lost 5 bases and J lost 1, with 11 bases in between. Germline V gene lookup returns CDR1 SEHNR and CDR2 FQNEAQ (reference sequence). CDR3: CASSQRSGNTEAFF. CDR3 nucleotides: TGTGCCAGCAGCCAGAGGTCAGGGAACACTGAAGCTTTCTTT.

Details on this clonotype: Relative to the germline gene, one junction end is altered; a read error may explain this. Here the CDR3 reads CALSEPTAGETQYF. The CDR3 nucleotides are TGTGCCCTCAGTGAGCCGACAGCCGGGGAGACCCAGTACTTC. This chain connects TRBV10-3 to TRBJ2-5; a weak D match, TRBD1 (5 bases). There are 14 residues in the CDR3. Germline loops: CDR1 ENHRY, CDR2 SYGVKD.

This clonotype has only a few counts. The genes are TRBV29-1 and TRBJ1-1; 10 bases map to TRBD1. V lost 6 bases, J lost 5 bases, and 12 bases stayed unmatched. The CDR3 has 15 amino acids. Germline loops: CDR1 SQVTM, CDR2 ANQGSEA. The CDR3: CSVRGWDRGNTEAFF. The CDR3 region has the DNA TGCAGCGTGCGGGGGTGGGACAGGGGCAATACTGAAGCTTTCTTT.

In its sample, this clonotype was seen many times. The chain employs TRBV29-1 and TRBJ2-1; the match to TRBD1 covers 9 bases. The germline V gene encodes CDR1 SQVTM and CDR2 ANQGSEA. The CDR3 loop spans 14 amino acids. V shed 7 bases, J shed 5 bases, and the junction held 9 bases outside the gene matches. CDR3 sequence reads: CSAETGGADNEQFF. The CDR3 DNA sequence: TGCAGCGCCGAGACAGGGGGGGCCGACAATGAGCAGTTCTTC.

This clonotype has more than one count but fewer than ten. This sequence joins TRBV4-3 and TRBJ2-1, with 7 bases fitting TRBD2. V lost 0 bases and J lost 8; bases outside the gene matches: 7. The CDR3 has 15 residues. Germline assignment: CDR1 LGHNA and CDR2 YSLEER. Written as DNA, the CDR3 is TGCGCCAGCAGCCAAGACGTGGGGGGGTTCGATGAGCAGTTCTTC. Translated: CASSQDVGGFDEQFF.